This TCR beta chain was captured by sequencing in a study of human T cells and chemical hapten exposure (dated by TCRdb to the early 2020s). In terms of the full investigation: Libraries were combined into a pool for sequencing, and differences in TCR yield between samples came mainly from small differences in library volumes within the pool. Each blood RNA sample was used to sequence both TCR alpha and TCR beta chains. In alopecia patients, the study followed how the peripheral blood TCR repertoire changed in vivo over primary and secondary sensitization to diphenylcyclopropenone (DPC), a hapten. Broader findings and caveats from the paper: Repeated subsampling changed both the strength of the expansion versus patch-test correlation and the threshold at which the correlation became significant. The number of TCRs above 1 in 1000 frequency did not change with DPC sensitization; there was no evidence of global repertoire structure alterations.

Sequences MNHNY (CDR1) and SVGAGI (CDR2) are obtained from the germline V gene (reference sequence). V loses 2 bases, J loses 8 bases, and the germline ends lie 21 bases apart. The CDR3 runs 16 amino acids, cysteine and phenylalanine included. Just CDR3 DNA is preserved here, 48 bases in frame from base 1. This clonotype came up many times. The target of this receptor is not known. Base qualities are not recorded, but no much larger clone differs from it by a single base. Preparation of the library involved 5' RACE. The sequencer listed for this sample is Illumina MiSeq. Library preparation attached unique molecular identifiers to individual cDNA molecules for quantitative, reproducible TCR counting. For the original study's pipeline: Samples had a median of roughly 91,000 TCRs, with a range from roughly 20,000 to 690,600. The Decombinator software suite was used to annotate V, J and CDR3 in the TCR reads. For PS versus PT1 abundance plots, all samples were subsampled to the same number of TCRs (28,000). TCRs were defined as expanded if absent before sensitization and observed at least eight times at the 2-week time point. TCRdb reworked the public reads: Q25 trimming with fastp, MiXCR clone assembly, productive beta chains retained. Each entry merges the rows of one CDR3 protein and shows their most common DNA and genes. These V and J calls derive from TCRdb rather than the authors' analysis. This sample comprises about 140,000 distinct CDR3 sequences, 3.5% to 5% of them detected only once. The ten largest clonotypes hold about 1.3% of the sample.

Unfractionated whole blood was collected in Tempus Blood RNA tubes, and total RNA was extracted from that blood. Five or six healthy volunteers served as TCR sequencing controls and were bled at day 0, 2 weeks and 6 weeks. The source is a female donor in good health. In this chain, TRBV6-6 is recombined with TRBJ1-2, with the D gene not clear enough to name. CDR3 protein: CASSYRKDGPLIGYTF. The DNA sequence is as follows: TGTGCCAGCAGTTACAGGAAGGACGGCCCTCTAATCGGCTACACCTTC.